This is a list of T cell receptor beta chains from one sample in a study of radiation and T cells in renal cell carcinoma. Assay: immunoSEQ multiplex PCR; the TCRdb copy retains only in-frame clones and omits some. The sample yields 150,000 or so clones, around 89% seen once. This material consisted of blood, taken from a patient whose treatment included radiotherapy and nephrectomy. These receptors all come from a woman aged 50 to 60 with renal cell carcinoma. Both conserved end residues are part of each CDR3. The D gene is left open where the match is weak. A clone size is listed for some rows: how often the clone was seen (once, few, many), or a class if it is expanded.

J gene | D gene | CDR3 length | clone size | V gene | CDR3 DNA | CDR3 protein
TRBJ1-3 | . | 15 | . | TRBV7-9 | TGTGCCAGCAGCTTCAACAGAAACTCTGGAAACACCATATATTTT | CASSFNRNSGNTIYF
TRBJ1-1 | . | 16 | . | TRBV18 | TGTGCCAGCTCAGGGGGACTTGAGACTCTAGGGGGGAGCGCTTTCTTT | CASSGGLETLGGSAFF
TRBJ2-5 | . | 13 | . | TRBV7-9 | TGTGCCAGCAGCCTCGCTGTCAAGGAGACCCAGTACTTC | CASSLAVKETQYF
TRBJ2-5 | . | 15 | few | TRBV6-1 | TGTGCCAGCAGTGAATTTCAGTTTTCCCAAGAGACCCAGTACTTC | CASSEFQFSQETQYF
TRBJ2-1 | . | 12 | few | TRBV6-5 | TGTGCCAGCAGTTACTCGGACAATGAGCAGTTCTTC | CASSYSDNEQFF
TRBJ2-5 | TRBD1 | 16 | . | TRBV5-1 | TGCGCCAGCAGCCGCTCTGGACAGGGGGGTGGAGAGACCCAGTACTTC | CASSRSGQGGGETQYF
TRBJ2-7 | TRBD1 | 14 | . | TRBV7-2 | TGTGCCAGCAGGGGGGAACAGGGGCTGTACGAGCAGTACTTC | CASRGEQGLYEQYF
TRBJ1-2 | TRBD1 | 15 | . | TRBV18 | TGTGCCAGCTCACCCCTTGACAGGGTTGATTGGGGCTACACCTTC | CASSPLDRVDWGYTF
TRBJ1-6 | . | 14 | . | TRBV19 | TGTGCCAGTAGTATTCTGGATTATAATTCACCCCTCCACTTT | CASSILDYNSPLHF
TRBJ1-6 | . | 14 | . | TRBV6-1 | TGTGCCAGCACTCGAGGGCAGGGTAATTCACCCCTCCACTTT | CASTRGQGNSPLHF
TRBJ2-2 | . | 15 | . | TRBV4-1 | TGCGCCAGCAGCCCCCCGGGGGGCCCCACCGGGGAGCTGTTTTTT | CASSPPGGPTGELFF
TRBJ1-1 | . | 15 | once | TRBV5-4 | TGTGCCAGCAGCTCCCGGACCCGGGCGGACACTGAAGCTTTCTTT | CASSSRTRADTEAFF
TRBJ1-2 | TRBD1 | 12 | . | TRBV19 | TGTGCCAGTGGACAGGGGAACTATGGCTACACCTTC | CASGQGNYGYTF
TRBJ2-2 | . | 14 | once | TRBV4-2 | TGTGCCAGCAGCCTGGGGACATACACCGGGGAGCTGTTTTTT | CASSLGTYTGELFF
TRBJ2-5 | . | 15 | . | TRBV7-2 | TGTGCCAGCAGCTTAGCGGGGCTAGGGGAAGAGACCCAGTACTTC | CASSLAGLGEETQYF
TRBJ1-2 | . | 11 | . | TRBV30 | TGTGCCTGGAGTGTTTTAACTGGCTACACCTTC | CAWSVLTGYTF
TRBJ1-1 | . | 14 | . | TRBV7-2 | TGTGCCAGCAGCTGGTTCCCGGGGGCAACTGAAGCTTTCTTT | CASSWFPGATEAFF
TRBJ1-3 | . | 14 | . | TRBV7-8 | TGTGCCAGCAGCGAATACAGGGCTGGAAACACCATATATTTT | CASSEYRAGNTIYF
TRBJ1-1 | . | 13 | . | TRBV7-3 | TGTGCCAGTCGCCGAGGGGCTCGAACTGAAGCTTTCTTT | CASRRGARTEAFF
TRBJ2-3 | TRBD2 | 15 | . | TRBV11-2 | TGTGCCAGCGTAACTAGCGGGGTGAGCACAGATACGCAGTATTTT | CASVTSGVSTDTQYF
TRBJ1-1 | . | 15 | . | TRBV9 | TGTGCCAGCAGCGTAGAAGGAAACCCGAACACTGAAGCTTTCTTT | CASSVEGNPNTEAFF
TRBJ1-2 | TRBD1 | 15 | . | TRBV7-3 | TGTGCCAGCAGCATGGACAGGGGGCAAGGCTATGGCTACACCTTC | CASSMDRGQGYGYTF
TRBJ1-1 | . | 13 | . | TRBV10-3 | TGTGCCATCAGTGCCATGGAGATAGGTGAAGCTTTCTTT | CAISAMEIGEAFF
TRBJ2-2 | . | 16 | . | TRBV5-5 | TGTGCCAGCAGCGTGGAGGAAGGGGTCAACACCGGGGAGCTGTTTTTT | CASSVEEGVNTGELFF
TRBJ1-1 | TRBD1 | 16 | once | TRBV14 | TGTGCCAGCAGCCCCGGGACAGGGATCGGTGGGACTGAAGCTTTCTTT | CASSPGTGIGGTEAFF
TRBJ1-1 | . | 14 | . | TRBV10-3 | TGTGCCATCAGTGGGGTAGGCGGCGGAGCTGAAGCTTTCTTT | CAISGVGGGAEAFF
TRBJ2-1 | . | 18 | . | TRBV9 | TGTGCCAGCAGCGTAGAAGTTGTAGGGGGGAGCTCCTACAATGAGCAGTTCTTC | CASSVEVVGGSSYNEQFF
TRBJ1-2 | . | 14 | few | TRBV6-1 | TGTGCCAGCAGTGAAGCGTTTTTCTTGGGTGGCTACACCTTC | CASSEAFFLGGYTF
TRBJ2-7 | . | 12 | . | TRBV6-5 | TGTGCCAGCAGCCGTCCCGAGGGGGGCCAGTACTTC | CASSRPEGGQYF
TRBJ1-1 | TRBD1 | 14 | . | TRBV2 | TGTGCCAGCATCCCTCAACCGGGACAGGCGGGACCTTTCTTT | CASIPQPGQAGPFF
TRBJ1-6 | . | 15 | few | TRBV7-9 | TGTGCCAGCAGCGAGGGGCAGGGTGGAGATTCACCCCTCCACTTT | CASSEGQGGDSPLHF
TRBJ2-1 | TRBD1 | 15 | once | TRBV6-6 | TGTGCCAGCAGTCTCCGGGACAGCGCCTACAATGAGCAGTTCTTC | CASSLRDSAYNEQFF
TRBJ2-2 | . | 14 | . | TRBV5-5 | TGTGCCAGCAGCTTGGGCTTAGGCACCGGGGAGCTGTTTTTT | CASSLGLGTGELFF
TRBJ2-7 | . | 16 | . | TRBV9 | TGTGCCAGCAGCGTAGAAGTTGGGGGGAGCTCCTACGAGCAGTACTTC | CASSVEVGGSSYEQYF
TRBJ1-5 | TRBD1 | 13 | few | TRBV19 | TGTGCCAGTAGTACCGACAGGGTACAGCCCCAGCATTTT | CASSTDRVQPQHF
TRBJ1-1 | TRBD1 | 16 | . | TRBV7-6 | TGTGCCAGCAGCTTACCACAGGGGCGCATGAACACTGAAGCTTTCTTT | CASSLPQGRMNTEAFF
TRBJ2-3 | . | 15 | few | TRBV7-8 | TGTGCCAGCAGCTTAGGGGTTAGCGCAGGAGATACGCAGTATTTT | CASSLGVSAGDTQYF
TRBJ1-1 | . | 13 | . | TRBV6-1 | TGTGCCAGCAGGGCCATCCGACAGGCTGAAGCTTTCTTT | CASRAIRQAEAFF
TRBJ1-5 | TRBD1 | 14 | . | TRBV15 | TGTGCCACCAGAGCCGACAGGGGGAGTCAGCCCCAGCATTTT | CATRADRGSQPQHF
TRBJ1-2 | TRBD1 | 12 | few | TRBV19 | TGTGCCAGTACTCCGGACAGGGGGACGCACACCTTC | CASTPDRGTHTF
TRBJ1-1 | . | 13 | . | TRBV6-1 | TGTGCCAGCAGTGTCAGGGCGAACACTGAAGCTTTCTTT | CASSVRANTEAFF
TRBJ1-6 | . | 19 | . | TRBV4-1 | TGCGCCAGCAGCCAACCTTTACGGATGTCGAGCTCCTATAATTCACCCCTCCACTTT | CASSQPLRMSSSYNSPLHF
TRBJ2-1 | . | 12 | . | TRBV15 | TGTGCCACCAGCAGAGTTAGCAATGAGCAGTTCTTC | CATSRVSNEQFF
TRBJ1-5 | . | 14 | . | TRBV7-8 | TGTGCCAGCAGCTCGAGGGACACCAATCAGCCCCAGCATTTT | CASSSRDTNQPQHF
TRBJ1-6 | . | 14 | few | TRBV19 | TGTGCCAGTAGTAATCTGAATCGCGATTCACCCCTCCACTTT | CASSNLNRDSPLHF
TRBJ2-5 | TRBD2 | 15 | . | TRBV7-2 | TGTGCCAGCACCCAGGGCCTAGCGGACGTCGGGACCCAGTACTTC | CASTQGLADVGTQYF
TRBJ1-2 | . | 13 | . | TRBV19 | TGTGCCAGTAGTATAAGGGCCCCGTATGGCTACACCTTC | CASSIRAPYGYTF
TRBJ2-7 | . | 11 | . | TRBV10-3 | TGTGCCATCAGTGGTCCCTACGAGCAGTACTTC | CAISGPYEQYF
TRBJ2-7 | TRBD2 | 13 | . | TRBV19 | TGTGCCAGTAGATGGGGCAGGGAGGGCGAGCAGTACTTC | CASRWGREGEQYF
TRBJ2-1 | . | 11 | . | TRBV29-1 | TGCAGCGTTGGGACGGGGTATGAGCAGTTCTTC | CSVGTGYEQFF
TRBJ1-2 | . | 16 | once | TRBV6-5 | TGTGCCAGCAGTTACGGGGGGGCGGACGTTTTCTATGGCTACACCTTC | CASSYGGADVFYGYTF
TRBJ1-2 | TRBD1 | 16 | . | TRBV4-1 | TGCGCCAGCAGCCAAGTCCCGGGACAGGGTTACTATGGCTACACCTTC | CASSQVPGQGYYGYTF
TRBJ2-5 | TRBD2 | 17 | . | TRBV4-1 | TGCGCCAGCAGCCAAGAGACAGGACTAGCGGGGAGGGAGACCCAGTACTTC | CASSQETGLAGRETQYF
TRBJ1-2 | TRBD1 | 15 | once | TRBV5-8 | TGTGCCAGCAGCCTAGGGACAGGGGTGGACTATGGCTACACCTTC | CASSLGTGVDYGYTF
TRBJ1-2 | . | 13 | few | TRBV30 | TGTGCCTGGAGTCTGAGGAGGGAGGAAGGCTACACCTTC | CAWSLRREEGYTF